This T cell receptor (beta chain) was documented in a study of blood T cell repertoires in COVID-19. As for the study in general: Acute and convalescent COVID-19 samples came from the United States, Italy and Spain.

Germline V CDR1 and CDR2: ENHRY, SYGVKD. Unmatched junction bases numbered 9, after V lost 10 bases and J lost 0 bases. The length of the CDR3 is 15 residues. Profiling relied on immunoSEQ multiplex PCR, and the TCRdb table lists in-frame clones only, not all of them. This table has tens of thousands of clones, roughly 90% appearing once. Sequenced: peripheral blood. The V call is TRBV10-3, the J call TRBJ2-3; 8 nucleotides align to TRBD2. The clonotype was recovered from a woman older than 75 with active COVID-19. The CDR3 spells CATSLAGGSTDTQYF. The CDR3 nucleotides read TGTGCCACCTCCTTGGCGGGGGGAAGCACAGATACGCAGTATTTT.